A selection of T cell receptor beta chains follows, all from one sample in a study of blood T cell repertoires in acute mononucleosis. TCRdb keeps only in-frame clones here, not all; method: immunoSEQ multiplex PCR. There are over 2,000 clones in the sample; roughly 25% occur only once, and more than 45% lies in the top ten. The material was EBV GLC epitope tetramer+ CD8+ T cells sorted from PBMCs, obtained during convalescence from infectious mononucleosis. The receptors here all came from a woman aged 18-29 years with infectious mononucleosis caused by EBV. Both conserved end residues are part of each CDR3. Each record gives: clone size, V gene, D gene, J gene, CDR3 protein, CDR3 DNA. The D gene is left open where the match is weak. Clone size is stated in some rows and not others, as once, few, many or a class when expanded.

.,TRBV6-5,.,TRBJ2-1,CASSVVGNEQFF,TGTGCCAGCAGCGTAGTAGGTAATGAGCAGTTCTTC
.,TRBV5-1,TRBD2,TRBJ2-1,CASSPGLAGGLRLFNEQLF,TGCGCCAGCAGCCCCGGACTAGCGGGGGGGCTCCGGCTCTTCAATGAGCAGCTCTTC
many,TRBV11-2,TRBD2,TRBJ2-1,CASSFHRLAGGNNEQFF,TGTGCCAGCAGCTTCCACCGACTAGCGGGGGGAAACAATGAGCAGTTCTTC
medium-sized,TRBV29-1,.,TRBJ2-1,CSVEANRDVYNEQFF,TGCAGCGTTGAAGCGAACCGGGACGTCTACAATGAGCAGTTCTTC
.,TRBV9,.,TRBJ1-4,CAVGTESTNEKLFF,TGTGCCGTCGGGACGGAGTCAACTAATGAAAAACTGTTTTTT
.,TRBV4-2,.,TRBJ2-1,CASSGSLDEQFF,TGTGCCAGCAGTGGCAGCCTCGATGAGCAGTTCTTC
.,TRBV11-3,.,TRBJ2-1,CASSGSLDEQFF,TGTGCCAGCAGTGGCAGCCTCGATGAGCAGTTCTTC
many,TRBV7-3,TRBD2,TRBJ2-1,CASSFHRLAGGNNEQFF,TGTGCCAGCAGCTTCCACCGACTAGCGGGGGGAAACAATGAGCAGTTCTTC
few,TRBV14,.,TRBJ2-5,CASSQSPGCTLYF,TGTGCCAGCAGCCAATCGCCGGGGTGTACCCTGTACTTC
.,TRBV2,TRBD2,TRBJ2-7,CATRTSGTVTYEQYF,TGTGCCACGCGGACTAGCGGGACAGTAACCTACGAGCAGTACTTC
.,TRBV5-1,TRBD2,TRBJ2-1,CTSARTSGRREEFF,TGCACCAGCGCCCGGACTAGCGGGAGGAGAGAGGAGTTCTTC
many,TRBV14,TRBD2,TRBJ2-7,CASSSLGGGWRGQYF,TGTGCCAGCAGCTCCCTCGGGGGAGGGTGGCGGGGGCAGTACTTC
many,TRBV11-3,TRBD1,TRBJ2-5,CASSPSGTGQETQYF,TGTGCCAGCAGCCCATCAGGGACAGGCCAAGAGACCCAGTACTTC
many,TRBV4-2,TRBD2,TRBJ2-1,CASSTGLAGKSSYNEQFF,TGTGCCAGCAGCACTGGACTAGCGGGAAAAAGCTCCTACAATGAGCAGTTCTTC
medium-sized,TRBV29-1,TRBD2,TRBJ2-1,CSVELIGTSVYNEQFF,TGCAGCGTTGAACTTATCGGGACTAGCGTCTACAATGAGCAGTTCTTC
.,TRBV2,.,TRBJ2-7,CASSEVGSAYNSPLHF,TGTGCCAGCAGTGAAGTTGGCAGTGCCTATAATTCACCCCTCCACTTC
few,TRBV7-9,.,TRBJ2-1,CASSDEGGPREQFF,TGTGCCAGCAGCGACGAGGGGGGGCCAAGGGAGCAGTTCTTC
.,TRBV29-1,TRBD1,TRBJ1-4,CCVGSGGTNEKLFF,TGCTGCGTGGGGTCAGGGGGTACTAATGAAAAACTGTTTTTT
few,TRBV7-6,.,TRBJ2-2,CASSEGRVAPGELFF,TGTGCCAGCAGTGAAGGCAGGGTAGCCCCCGGGGAGCTGTTTTTT
many,TRBV4-3,TRBD2,TRBJ2-1,CASSPGLAGGLWLFNEQFF,TGCGCCAGCAGCCCCGGACTAGCGGGGGGGCTCTGGCTCTTCAATGAGCAGTTCTTC
few,TRBV7-3,TRBD2,TRBJ2-1,CASSLHRLAGGNNEQFF,TGTGCCAGCAGTCTCCACCGACTAGCGGGGGGAAACAATGAGCAGTTCTTC
.,TRBV6-5,TRBD1,TRBJ1-2,CASSFWDRDNYGYTF,TGTGCCAGCAGTTTCTGGGACAGGGATAACTATGGCTACACCTTC
.,TRBV29-1,.,TRBJ1-4,CSVGSVVTNEKLFF,TGCAGCGTTGGGTCCGTGGTAACTAATGAAAAACTGTTTTTT